This T cell receptor (beta chain) was documented in a study of post-analysis software for immune sequencing data. Study results and limitations: Controls had lower frequencies than patients of about 5 TRBV segments, which included TRBV5-6, TRBV5-1 and TRBV20-1.

Unique molecular identifiers were present in the TCR beta cDNA libraries. TCRdb called the PCR reads again in MiXCR, with one record for every CDR3 protein. The sample lists 820,000 or so distinct CDR3 sequences; around 50% were seen once. CDR1 is SGHRS and CDR2 is YFSETQ in the germline V gene. This CDR3 contains 14 residues. Deletions cut 4 bases from V and 14 bases from J, with 23 bases between. As to this clonotype: The antigen is unknown.

This clonotype was obtained from a girl aged 5-17 years with multiple sclerosis. J is TRBJ2-3 and V is TRBV5-1, with D perhaps being TRBD1 or TRBD2 (5 bases each). Sequencing used blood. CDR3: CASSLGTEKPGTYF. CDR3 sequence (DNA): TGCGCCAGCAGCCTCGGGACGGAAAAGCCCGGTACGTATTTT. The full variable domain, rest sourced from reference TRBV5-1 and TRBJ2-3, is KAGVTQTPRYLIKTRGQQVTLSCSPISGHRSVSWYQQTPGQGLQFLFEYFSETQRNKGNFPGRFSGRQFSNSRSEMNVSTLELGDSALYLCASSLGTEKPGTYFGPGTRLTVL.